This T cell receptor (beta chain) was sequenced in a study of PD-1 blockade in classical Hodgkin lymphoma (dated by TCRdb to about 2020). For the study in its entirety: Nivolumab dosing was 3 mg/kg intravenously every 2 weeks, continuing until either disease progression or unacceptable toxicity. The study used TCR beta sequencing and CyTOF to define a peripheral blood immune signature of response to PD-1 blockade in classical Hodgkin lymphoma. The research as a whole found: Baseline TCR diversity was reported to be lower in newly diagnosed patients than in healthy donors and to be lower still in relapsed/refractory patients. Diversity was lower in patients who began nivolumab less than 1 year after ASCT, so these patients were left out of later analyses to avoid confounding by immune reconstitution. Baseline diversity similar to that of newly diagnosed patients was observed in trial patients achieving complete response, whereas significantly lower diversity was observed in partial responders and progressors. The study covered only a single clinical trial cohort, and the causes of the repertoire differences, possibly disease activity or prior therapy, were still not defined. By C4D1, a significant rise was seen in CD4+ TCR diversity but not in CD8+ TCR diversity (p=0.0027 vs p=0.16), and the rise was most apparent among complete responders (p=0.02).

CDR1 and CDR2 are drawn from the germline V gene: ENHRY, SYGVKD. The CDR3 has 15 amino acids, counting the end cysteine and phenylalanine. Just the 45-base CDR3 DNA is kept, in frame starting at base 1. From V the trimming removes 0 bases and from J it removes 8 bases, while the gene matches leave 6 bases of the junction unaccounted for. A note on this clone: This clone's antigen is unknown. No qualities accompany the bases; no much larger clone lies one base away.

The Qiagen DNeasy kit was used to extract genomic DNA both from unsorted PBMCs and from the negatively selected CD4+ and CD8+ fractions. Using primers that anneal to V and J segments, immunoSEQ multiplex PCR amplified the TCR beta CDR3 regions. A synthetic immune receptor repertoire was used to minimize amplification bias, and any residual bias was removed computationally once sequencing was done. Concerning the study's data processing: Repertoire diversity was quantified as the Shannon entropy index using custom Python scripts. Unsorted, CD4+ and CD8+ repertoires were analyzed separately, except in combined analyses where CD4+ and CD8+ sequences were merged in silico. A clone counted as expanded when the clone's frequency after treatment rose at least 2-fold relative to C1D1, and clones undetected at baseline were given a pseudocount of 0.5. Clones with 0 or 1 copy at C1D1 were defined as singleton clones, while clones with 2 or more copies were defined as non-singleton clones. Clones expanded in unsorted samples were assigned a CD4+, CD8+ or unknown annotation through matching of protein sequences in sorted samples from the same patient. Wilcoxon tests on paired samples were used to test changes in diversity from C1D1 to C4D1. Here the immuneACCESS table is served through TCRdb, limited to in-frame sequences with V and J called. Missing clones are a known gap in these copies; in checked studies unresolved V genes cover under half, and the rest lacks a known reason. D and trimming come from the DNA, and the V and J calls and clone size come from that table. Across this sample there are under 25,000 clones, with more than 65% seen only once. Around 23% of the sample goes to the ten largest clones.

The time point label of this sample denotes: cycle 4 day 1 (C4D1), after 6 weeks of nivolumab. Relapse after autologous stem cell transplantation had occurred in all trial patients, and cohorts A, B and C were distinguished by prior brentuximab vedotin exposure. A total of 56 patients with relapsed/refractory classical Hodgkin lymphoma made up the trial cohort, and each patient's best overall response was complete response, partial response or progressive disease. In the multi-cohort phase II CheckMate 205 trial, trial patients received single-agent nivolumab. An independent review committee assessed best overall response by applying the 2007 International Working Group response criteria. Trial PBMCs were collected immediately before nivolumab initiation (C1D1) and during therapy at cycle 2 day 1 and cycle 4 day 1. After peripheral blood was drawn into 8 mL Vacutainer Cell Preparation Tubes, PBMCs were isolated by centrifugation and then cryopreserved.

The TCR originated in a human donor with classical Hodgkin lymphoma. The sample in question was peripheral blood mononuclear cells (PBMCs), obtained before the fourth cycle of nivolumab. Recombination joined TRBV10-3 with TRBJ1-2, with TRBD1 matching 10 junction bases. The bases read TGTGCCATCAGTGAGTCGTACGGGACAGGGGAAGGCTACACCTTC. This yields the protein CAISESYGTGEGYTF.